This T cell receptor beta chain was recorded in a study of blood T cell repertoires in COVID-19. Study background: The United States, Italy and Spain were the sources of the acute and convalescent COVID-19 samples. In each case, the material was cDNA or gDNA derived from T cells, B-cell-depleted T cells, or PBMCs.

Per the study methods: Scientists estimated how many nucleated cells there were by amplifying reference gene primers. The protocol was immunoSEQ multiplex PCR, while the TCRdb copy is restricted to in-frame clones and leaves out a portion. The V and J calls and clone size are taken from that table; D and trimming were inferred from the DNA. The sample yields tens of thousands of clones, 91% seen once. Germline V gene data show CDR1 as SGHNT and CDR2 as YYREEE (reference sequence). The CDR3 extends over 14 amino acids. Deletions cut 1 base from V and 7 bases from J, with 14 bases between. The receptor's source is a woman aged 30 to 39 in a cohort sampled during active COVID-19. V and J are TRBV5-4 and TRBJ1-2; the D gene is possibly TRBD1 (5 bases). What was sequenced was peripheral blood. CDR3: CASSLPGKQGGYTF. CDR3 DNA sequence: TGTGCCAGCAGCTTGCCCGGAAAGCAGGGTGGCTACACCTTC.